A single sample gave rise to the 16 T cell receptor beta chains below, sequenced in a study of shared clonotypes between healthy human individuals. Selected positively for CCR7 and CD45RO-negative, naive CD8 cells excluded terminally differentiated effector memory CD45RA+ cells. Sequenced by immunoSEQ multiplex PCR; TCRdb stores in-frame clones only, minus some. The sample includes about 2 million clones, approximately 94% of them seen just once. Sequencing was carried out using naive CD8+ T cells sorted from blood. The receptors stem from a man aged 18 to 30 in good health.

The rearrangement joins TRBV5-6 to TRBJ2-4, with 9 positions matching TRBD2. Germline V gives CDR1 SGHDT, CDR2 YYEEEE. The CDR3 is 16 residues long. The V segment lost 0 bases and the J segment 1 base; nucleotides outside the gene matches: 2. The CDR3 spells CASSLGAGGAKNIQYF. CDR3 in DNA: TGTGCCAGCAGCTTGGGTGCGGGAGGGGCCAAAAACATTCAGTACTTC.

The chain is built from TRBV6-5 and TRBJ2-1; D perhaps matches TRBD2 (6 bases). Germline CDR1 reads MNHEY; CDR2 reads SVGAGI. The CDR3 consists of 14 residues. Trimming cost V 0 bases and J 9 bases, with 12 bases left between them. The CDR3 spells CASSYSEGLGEQFF. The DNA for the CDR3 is TGTGCCAGCAGTTACTCGGAGGGGTTAGGTGAGCAGTTCTTC.

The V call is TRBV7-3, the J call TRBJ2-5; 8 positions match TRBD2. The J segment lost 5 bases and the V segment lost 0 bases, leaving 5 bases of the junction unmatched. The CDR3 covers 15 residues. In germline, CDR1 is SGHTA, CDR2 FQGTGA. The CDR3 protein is CASSLTAGGTETQYF. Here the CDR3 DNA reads TGTGCCAGCAGCTTAACTGCGGGGGGAACGGAGACCCAGTACTTC.

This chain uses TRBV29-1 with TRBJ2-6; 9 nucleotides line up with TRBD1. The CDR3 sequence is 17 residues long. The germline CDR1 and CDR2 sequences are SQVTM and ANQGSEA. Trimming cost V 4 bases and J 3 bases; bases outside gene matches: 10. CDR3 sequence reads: CSVVAGTGQIGANVLTF. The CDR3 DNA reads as TGCAGCGTTGTTGCCGGGACAGGGCAAATTGGGGCCAACGTCCTGACTTTC. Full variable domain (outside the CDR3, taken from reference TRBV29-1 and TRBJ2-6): SAVISQKPSRDICQRGTSLTIQCQVDSQVTMMFWYRQQPGQSLTLIATANQGSEATYESGFVIDKFPISRPNLTFSTLTVSNMSPEDSSIYLCSVVAGTGQIGANVLTFGAGSRLTVL.

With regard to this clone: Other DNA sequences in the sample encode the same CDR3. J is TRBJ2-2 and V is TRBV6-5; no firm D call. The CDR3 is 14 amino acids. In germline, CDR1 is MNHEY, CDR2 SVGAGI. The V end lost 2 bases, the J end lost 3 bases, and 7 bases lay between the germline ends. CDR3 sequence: CASSYGLYTGELFF. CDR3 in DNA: TGTGCCAGCAGTTACGGTCTTTACACCGGGGAGCTGTTTTTT.

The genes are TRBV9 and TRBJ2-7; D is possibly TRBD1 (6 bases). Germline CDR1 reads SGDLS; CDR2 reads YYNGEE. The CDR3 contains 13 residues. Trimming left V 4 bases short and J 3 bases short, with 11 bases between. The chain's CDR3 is CASSTGTNYEQYF. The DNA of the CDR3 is TGTGCCAGCAGCACCGGGACAAACTACGAGCAGTACTTC.

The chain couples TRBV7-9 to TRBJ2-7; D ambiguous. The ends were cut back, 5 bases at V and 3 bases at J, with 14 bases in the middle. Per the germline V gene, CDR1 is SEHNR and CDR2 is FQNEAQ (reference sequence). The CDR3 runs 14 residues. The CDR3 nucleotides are TGTGCCAGCAGCAACCCCGGTTTTGGCTACGAGCAGTACTTC. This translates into CASSNPGFGYEQYF.

The CDR3, as DNA: TGTGCTAGTGGTTTATATGAGCCCCAGCATTTT. This gives the protein CASGLYEPQHF. J is TRBJ1-5 and V is TRBV12-5; no firm D call. V shed 3 bases and J shed 8 bases, with 5 bases lying between them. Germline assignment: CDR1 LGHNT and CDR2 FRNRAP. The CDR3 totals 11 residues.

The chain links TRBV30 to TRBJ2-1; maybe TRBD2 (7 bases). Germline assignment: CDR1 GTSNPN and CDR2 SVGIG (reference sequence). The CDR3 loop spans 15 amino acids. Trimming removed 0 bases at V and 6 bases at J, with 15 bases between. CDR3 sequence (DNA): TGTGCCTGGAGTGTAGGGGGAGGGCCTTTCAATGAGCAGTTCTTC. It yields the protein CAWSVGGGPFNEQFF.

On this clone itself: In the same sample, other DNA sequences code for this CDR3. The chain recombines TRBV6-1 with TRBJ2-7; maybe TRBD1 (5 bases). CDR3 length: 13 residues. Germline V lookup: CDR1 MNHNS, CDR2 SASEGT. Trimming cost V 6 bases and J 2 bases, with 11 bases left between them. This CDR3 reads CASSARQTYEQYF. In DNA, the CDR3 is TGTGCCAGCAGCGCGCGACAGACCTACGAGCAGTACTTC.

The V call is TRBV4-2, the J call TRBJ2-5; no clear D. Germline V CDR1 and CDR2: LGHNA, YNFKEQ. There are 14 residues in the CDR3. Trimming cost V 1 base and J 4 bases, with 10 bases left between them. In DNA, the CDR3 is TGTGCCAGCAGCCAAGCCCGGTTCGGAGAGACCCAGTACTTC. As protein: CASSQARFGETQYF.

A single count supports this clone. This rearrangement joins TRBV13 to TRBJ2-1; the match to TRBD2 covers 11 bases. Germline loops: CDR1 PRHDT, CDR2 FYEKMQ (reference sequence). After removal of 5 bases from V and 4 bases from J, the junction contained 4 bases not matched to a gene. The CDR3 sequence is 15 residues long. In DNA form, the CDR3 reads TGTGCCAGCAGCCATACTAGCGGGAGATACAATGAGCAGTTCTTC. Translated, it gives CASSHTSGRYNEQFF.

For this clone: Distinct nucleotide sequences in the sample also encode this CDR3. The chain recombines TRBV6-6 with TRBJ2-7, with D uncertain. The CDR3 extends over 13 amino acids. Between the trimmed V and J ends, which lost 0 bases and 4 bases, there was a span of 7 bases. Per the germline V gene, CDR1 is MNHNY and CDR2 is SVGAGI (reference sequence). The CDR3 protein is CASSYSGPYEQYF. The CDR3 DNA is TGTGCCAGCAGTTACTCAGGGCCTTACGAGCAGTACTTC.

DNA for the CDR3: TGTGCCAGCTGGGAGGGTCTTTTCAATCAGCCCCAGCATTTT. Its translation: CASWEGLFNQPQHF. The chain couples TRBV27 to TRBJ1-5, with D unresolved. With 8 bases removed from V and 3 bases from J, the gap between germline ends came to 14 bases. The CDR3 has 14 amino acids. Germline V gives CDR1 MNHEY, CDR2 SMNVEV (reference sequence).

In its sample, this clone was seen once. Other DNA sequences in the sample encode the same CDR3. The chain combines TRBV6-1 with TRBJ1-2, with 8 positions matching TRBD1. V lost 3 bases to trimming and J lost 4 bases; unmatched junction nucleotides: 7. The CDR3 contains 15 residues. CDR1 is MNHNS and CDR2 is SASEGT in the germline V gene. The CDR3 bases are TGTGCCAGCAGTGAGGGCCAGGGGGCCGGCTATGGCTACACCTTC. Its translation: CASSEGQGAGYGYTF.

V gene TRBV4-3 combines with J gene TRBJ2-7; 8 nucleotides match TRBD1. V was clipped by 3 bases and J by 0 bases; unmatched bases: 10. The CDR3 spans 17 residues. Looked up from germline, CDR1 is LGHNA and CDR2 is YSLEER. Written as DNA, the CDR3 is TGCGCCAGCAGCCAGGAAATCGGGACAGGACGCTCCTACGAGCAGTACTTC. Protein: CASSQEIGTGRSYEQYF.